The T cell receptor beta chain under discussion was sequenced for a study of blood T cell repertoires in COVID-19. Overall study context: Italy, Spain and the United States were the sources of the convalescent and acute COVID-19 samples.

Only in-frame clones appear in the TCRdb table, and some are missing; sequencing was by immunoSEQ multiplex PCR. The sample consists of roughly 280,000 clones, 88% of them appearing once. Donors were grouped by their self-reported clinical history. This TCR came from a woman aged 45-59 years who had recovered from COVID-19. Sequenced input: PBMCs or T cells enriched from blood (not recorded which).

The CDR3 DNA reads as TGTGCCAGCAGTTACGAGCTATTAACCGGGGAGCTGTTTTTT. This encodes CASSYELLTGELFF. The J gene is TRBJ2-2, the V gene TRBV6-5, with unresolved D. The germline V gene has CDR1 MNHEY and CDR2 SVGAGI. Deletions cut 2 bases from V and 5 bases from J, with 9 bases between. The CDR3 extends over 14 amino acids.